This TCR beta chain was obtained from a study of read filtering for tumor transcriptome and immune sequencing (TCRdb year 2020). For the study in its entirety: The cohort had around 16 male and 14 female patients with a mean age of roughly 62 years, ranging from roughly 45 to 80. By revised international staging, fewer than ten patients were R-ISS I, some 17 were R-ISS II and 7 were R-ISS III. One of the main goals was to work out a read-filtering strategy for immune repertoire data, in particular whether clonotypes backed by only a single read should be removed. Whole-transcriptome libraries were prepared with the TruSeq RNA Access Library Prep Kit after DNase treatment. TCR-region mapped reads per sample ranged from about 4.05 to 10.27 million with IR-seq versus only roughly 75 to 1273 with RNA-seq. Using the same bone marrow samples, the study ran both targeted immune repertoire sequencing and bulk whole-transcriptome sequencing and then compared the TCR repertoires from each method. Beyond this particular receptor, the publication reports: IR-seq captured clonotypes at much higher depth and more reliably than RNA-seq, and smaller IR-seq throughput sufficed to identify most shared clonotypes. In IR-seq, single-read clonotypes were 80% to 90% of clonotypes but around 3.6% of total reads; in RNA-seq they were roughly 77% of clonotypes and 35% to 45% of reads. Removing single-read clonotypes increased the correlation between IR-seq and RNA-seq shared clonotype proportions. The sorted CD138-negative fraction was composed of a mixed bone marrow immune population rather than of purified T cells.

TCR libraries were constructed from 400 ng RNA using the Immunoverse kit, and molecular barcoded adaptors covering alpha/delta and beta/gamma chains were employed. TCR library preparation used the same RNA that was used for transcriptome sequencing. Sequencing of the TCR libraries was done on an Illumina HiSeq 4000 with 2 x 150 cycles. The authors' analysis ran thus. Using MiXCR, which included quality filtering and error correction, TCR reads were aligned to human V, D, J and C references and then assembled into CDR3 clonotypes. Clonotype counts and gene usage diversity were analyzed with the tcR package in R. For inspection of raw mapping reads, RNA-seq reads were mapped by STAR aligner version 2.5.3a onto GRCh37 of the human genome. To test how sequencing depth affects detected clonotypes, IR-seq fastq files were randomly downsampled with Seqtk 1.3. TCRdb trimmed public reads at Q25 via fastp, called clones via MiXCR and kept in-frame beta chains. Rows are unified per CDR3 protein, each entry keeping the most common DNA and genes. The V and J calls were determined by TCRdb, not by the authors. In all, the sample holds 90,000 or so distinct CDR3 sequences, and around a fifth of those were seen once. The ten largest account for roughly 10% of the sample.

This clonotype has more than one count but fewer than ten. Its antigen specificity is not known. No clone much larger than this one lies a single base away; base qualities are absent. Every patient had bone marrow sampled at the time of active disease. Ficoll-Hypaque density gradient centrifugation was used to isolate the bone marrow mononuclear cells. To remove myeloma plasma cells, the cells were labeled with CD138 magnetic microbeads on a MACS separator, and CD138-negative cells were then collected by negative selection. Purity of the isolated cells was checked by flow cytometry on an Attune NxT using CD138 antibodies. TRIzol reagent was used to extract total RNA, and a NanoDrop spectrophotometer was used to quantify the extracted RNA. For each patient, paired RNA-seq and IR-seq were run on the CD138-negative bone marrow sample from that patient. What was sequenced was a population of CD138-negative cells sorted from bone marrow. Explained via the paper, the cell subset or site label denotes: bone marrow mononuclear cells depleted of CD138+ plasma/myeloma cells by negative magnetic selection. The sequence was obtained from a donor at least 40 years old with multiple myeloma.

Read as DNA, the sequence is TGTGCCAGCAGTTTCGGGGGGCCTGATACGCAGTATTTT. Its translation reads: CASSFGGPDTQYF. This sequence uses TRBV27 and TRBJ2-3, with TRBD2 as a weak D call on 7 bases. From its cysteine to its phenylalanine, the CDR3 spans 13 amino acids. The retained sequence is limited to the CDR3, 39 bases, with the frame set at the first base. The germline ends are 10 bases apart after V is trimmed by 3 bases and J by 6 bases. CDR1 is given as MNHEY and CDR2 as SMNVEV, both from the germline V gene (reference sequence).